This T cell receptor beta chain was retrieved from a study of CD8 T cells in Susac syndrome. After extraction with the RNeasy kit, 0.5 to 1 ug of the RNA was reverse transcribed using random hexamers. TCRdb fed the immunoSEQ multiplex PCR reads into MiXCR, producing one record per CDR3 protein. The table lists a few hundred thousand distinct CDR3 sequences, about 95% of them singletons, with 0.15% to 0.2% in the top ten. The CDR3 extends over 12 amino acids. V lost 6 bases to trimming and J lost 10 bases; unmatched junction nucleotides: 3. CDR1 and CDR2 from the germline V gene are DFQATT and SNEGSKA (reference sequence).

The genes are TRBV20-1 and TRBJ2-1; 13 nucleotides align to TRBD2. The sample was CD4+ T cells from PBMCs. The TCR comes from a human donor with Susac syndrome. CDR3 sequence (DNA): TGCAGTGCAGGGGGACTAGCGGGGGAGCAGTTCTTC. Its protein product is CSAGGLAGEQFF.